The rows below give T cell receptor beta chains drawn from one sample of a study of T cell responses to AZD1222 COVID-19 vaccine. Produced via immunoSEQ multiplex PCR; TCRdb's table is partial and in-frame only. This sample has 200,000 to 250,000 clones, with roughly 91% found just once. The source material was peripheral blood, sampled on day 0 of MenACWY control vaccination. These receptors originate from an adult in good health. CDR3s include the opening cysteine and the closing phenylalanine or tryptophan. Fields, in order: CDR3 DNA, CDR3 protein, J gene, D gene, V gene. The D gene is left open where the match is weak.

DNA: TGCGCCAGCAGCTCGGAGGACAGGGCGTTCCAAGGTGGCTACACCTTC
CDR3: CASSSEDRAFQGGYTF
J: TRBJ1-2
D: TRBD1
V: TRBV5-1

DNA: TGTGCCAGCAGCTATAGGGACGGGGGGAATTCACCCCTCCACTTT
CDR3: CASSYRDGGNSPLHF
J: TRBJ1-6
D: NA
V: TRBV5-4

DNA: TGCGCCAGCAGTGAGTCCGGCTGGACCTATGGCTACACCTTC
CDR3: CASSESGWTYGYTF
J: TRBJ1-2
D: NA
V: TRBV10-1

DNA: TGTGCCAGCCACGGACAGCTTAATGAAAAACTGTTTTTT
CDR3: CASHGQLNEKLFF
J: TRBJ1-4
D: NA
V: TRBV2

DNA: TGTGCCAGCAGTCCGGGACAACCGAACACTGAAGCTTTCTTT
CDR3: CASSPGQPNTEAFF
J: TRBJ1-1
D: NA
V: TRBV11-2

DNA: TGTGCCAGTAGTACCATGGGGAATAGCAATCAGCCCCAGCATTTT
CDR3: CASSTMGNSNQPQHF
J: TRBJ1-5
D: NA
V: TRBV19

DNA: TGTGCCAGCAGAGACCTGGGACAGCCCCAGCATTTT
CDR3: CASRDLGQPQHF
J: TRBJ1-5
D: NA
V: TRBV28

DNA: TGTGCCAGTAGTACGCCGTTGGGGGCTCCGCCTGGAAACACCATATATTTT
CDR3: CASSTPLGAPPGNTIYF
J: TRBJ1-3
D: NA
V: TRBV19

DNA: TGCGCCAGCAGCCCGGACAGCCCGCCACTCTACGAGCAGTACTTC
CDR3: CASSPDSPPLYEQYF
J: TRBJ2-7
D: NA
V: TRBV5-1

DNA: TGTGCCAGCAGCTTGAAGCCGGGACAGGGAATAGCTGGTAATTCACCCCTCCACTTT
CDR3: CASSLKPGQGIAGNSPLHF
J: TRBJ1-6
D: TRBD1
V: TRBV5-5